The present T cell receptor (beta chain) was sequenced within a study of PD-1 blockade in mismatch repair-deficient tumors. Method: immunoSEQ multiplex PCR; TCRdb's copy keeps in-frame clones and lacks some. This sample has 120,000 or so clones, with 85% to 90% found just once. This clone occurred a few times. Every patient had mismatch repair deficiency by PCR or immunohistochemistry. Three pembrolizumab responders had their TCRs sequenced. This CDR3 is 13 amino acids long. Trimming stripped 1 base from V and 9 bases from J, with 10 bases between. The germline CDR1 and CDR2 sequences are SGHAT and FQNNGV.

The chain joins TRBV11-2 to TRBJ1-5; D is unclear. The TCR comes from an adult with mismatch repair-deficient cancer. The source was peripheral blood, collected 44 weeks after starting pembrolizumab. CDR3 amino acids: CASSLGPSLPQHF. CDR3 bases: TGTGCCAGCAGCTTAGGACCTTCGCTGCCCCAGCATTTT.